This entry lists 15 T cell receptor beta chains sequenced from one sample in a study of T cells in Graves' hyperthyroidism and ophthalmopathy. Using RNA transcripts as the source, TCR beta CDR3 regions were amplified. Initially, a first-round RT-PCR of the TCR CDR3 employed the HTBI primer set. In TCRdb, the multiplex PCR reads were re-called with MiXCR into one record per CDR3 protein. The sample records hundreds of thousands of distinct CDR3 sequences, approximately 15% being singletons. The sequenced material came from blood. All receptors derive from a woman between 45 and 60 years old with Graves' ophthalmopathy.

In its sample, this clonotype was seen many times. The chain employs TRBV7-2 and TRBJ2-2; no definite D call. Between the trimmed V and J ends, which lost 1 base and 7 bases, there was a span of 16 bases. CDR1 SGHTA and CDR2 FQGNSA come from the germline V gene. This CDR3 spans 16 amino acids. The CDR3 DNA reads as TGTGCCAGCAGCTTAGGTTTTGGTTTGGGTTTCGGGGAGCTGTTTTTT. The encoded protein is CASSLGFGLGFGELFF.

Worth noting for this clonotype: With a much larger clone just one base away, this may be a read error. V is TRBV6-5 and J is TRBJ2-7; 11 positions agree with TRBD2. CDR3 size: 16 residues. Trimming at V came to 7 bases and at J to 4 bases, leaving 12 bases not matched to a gene. Germline V gives CDR1 MNHEY, CDR2 SVGAGI. The CDR3 is CASNSPASGRMYEQYF. The CDR3 DNA reads TGTGCCAGCAATTCTCCAGCTAGCGGGAGGATGTACGAGCAGTACTTC.

This clonotype has a count of ten or more. J is TRBJ1-5 and V is TRBV28; D ambiguous. CDR1 and CDR2 (germline): MDHEN, SYDVKM. The CDR3 loop spans 15 amino acids. V lost 7 bases to trimming and J lost 3 bases, with 16 bases between them. CDR3 in amino acids: CASTEGATPNQPQHF. The CDR3 DNA sequence: TGTGCCAGCACAGAAGGCGCAACCCCCAATCAGCCCCAGCATTTT.

At least ten counts were recorded for this clonotype. The chain is built from TRBV5-1 and TRBJ2-7; the D gene could be TRBD1 or TRBD2 (5 bases each). This CDR3 has 13 amino acids. CDR1 and CDR2 (germline): SGHRS, YFSETQ. The ends were cut back, 7 bases at V and 3 bases at J, with 14 bases in the middle. The CDR3 DNA sequence: TGCGCCAGCGCATTCCGGGACCTCTACGAGCAGTACTTC. It translates to CASAFRDLYEQYF. The entire variable domain, with the rest obtained from reference TRBV5-1 and TRBJ2-7, is as follows: KAGVTQTPRYLIKTRGQQVTLSCSPISGHRSVSWYQQTPGQGLQFLFEYFSETQRNKGNFPGRFSGRQFSNSRSEMNVSTLELGDSALYLCASAFRDLYEQYFGPGTRLTVT.

In this sample, this clonotype turned up a few times. A much larger clone sits a single nucleotide away, making a read error possible. The V and J genes are TRBV6-2 or TRBV6-3 and TRBJ2-5; TRBD2 aligns across 8 bases. Germline V gene sequence: CDR1 MNHEY, CDR2 SVGEGT. V shed 3 bases and J 0 bases; nucleotides not matched to a gene: 0. This CDR3 is 14 amino acids long. Here the CDR3 reads CASSYSGNQETQYF. The CDR3 DNA sequence: TGTGCCAGCAGTTATAGCGGGAACCAAGAGACCCAGTACTTC.

This clonotype was seen at least ten times. The genes are TRBV18 and TRBJ1-2; TRBD1 matches 7 bases. The ends lost 6 bases at V and 4 bases at J; junction bases unmatched: 5. CDR1 and CDR2 (germline): KGHSH, LQKENI. CDR3 length: 13 residues. The CDR3 protein is CASSPTGLYGYTF. CDR3 bases: TGTGCCAGCTCCCCGACAGGGCTCTATGGCTACACCTTC.

The chain is built from TRBV5-1 and TRBJ2-3; D could derive from TRBD1 or TRBD2 (5 bases each). V was shortened by 3 bases and J by 8 bases, with 10 bases between the two germline ends. CDR1 and CDR2 (germline): SGHRS, YFSETQ. There are 12 residues in the CDR3. CDR3 residues: CASSWGFGTQYF. CDR3 bases: TGCGCCAGCAGCTGGGGGTTCGGTACGCAGTATTTT.

In its sample, this clonotype was seen a few times. The CDR3 DNA is TGTGCCACCAGTGATCCAGTACGGCGCCATGGCTACACCTTC. Translated: CATSDPVRRHGYTF. The rearrangement uses TRBV24-1 and TRBJ1-2; D gene uncertain. Germline V CDR1 and CDR2: KGHDR, SFDVKD. This CDR3 contains 14 residues. Trimming took 3 bases from V and 6 from J, leaving 13 bases between them.

This clonotype has just a few counts. V and J are TRBV28 and TRBJ2-7, with 7 bases matching TRBD2. V was pared by 4 bases and J by 4 bases, with 10 bases of the junction left unmatched. Germline loops: CDR1 MDHEN, CDR2 SYDVKM. This CDR3 spans 15 amino acids. In DNA, the CDR3 is TGTGCCAGCAGTTCTAGCGGACCGACAAAGTACGAGCAGTACTTC. Its protein product is CASSSSGPTKYEQYF.

This clonotype appeared many times. The V gene is TRBV19, the J gene TRBJ1-5, with TRBD1 identical over 7 bases. Germline V gene lookup returns CDR1 LNHDA and CDR2 SQIVND (reference sequence). The CDR3 length is 15 residues. V trimming: 8 bases; J trimming: 0 bases; junction bases outside the gene matches: 7. CDR3 coding DNA: TGTGCCAGTCGGAACTACAGGGGTAGCAATCAGCCCCAGCATTTT. It translates to CASRNYRGSNQPQHF.

CDR3 residues: CSARDRPSNQPQHF. As DNA, the CDR3 is TGCAGTGCTAGAGACAGGCCGAGCAATCAGCCCCAGCATTTT. The chain recombines TRBV20-1 with TRBJ1-5, with no clear D. The CDR3 loop spans 14 amino acids. V was clipped by 0 bases and J by 1 base, with 7 bases between them. The V gene's germline CDR1 is DFQATT and CDR2 SNEGSKA (reference sequence).

The V and J genes are TRBV10-3 and TRBJ1-2; D is unresolved. CDR1 is ENHRY, CDR2 SYGVKD, per germline. V lost 6 bases and J 6 bases, leaving 11 bases between the germline ends. The CDR3 covers 12 residues. CDR3 coding DNA: TGTGCCATCAGGGGGTTGGCGGATGGCTACACCTTC. It is translated as CAIRGLADGYTF.

Details on this clonotype: A read error may explain this, as a much larger clone is one base away. The chain recombines TRBV27 with TRBJ1-1, with D unclear. The CDR3 extends over 13 amino acids. Germline-derived CDR1 and CDR2 are MNHEY and SMNVEV (reference sequence). CDR3: CDSSLNQDTEAFF. The DNA of the CDR3 is TGTGACAGCAGTTTAAATCAGGACACTGAAGCTTTCTTT.

This clonotype was detected many times. The rearrangement links TRBV20-1 to TRBJ2-5; D gene uncertain. Trimming cost V 3 bases and J 2 bases, with 13 bases left between them. Germline V gene lookup returns CDR1 DFQATT and CDR2 SNEGSKA (reference sequence). The CDR3 has 14 residues. The CDR3 region is CSASLIKGQETQYF. The CDR3, as DNA: TGCAGTGCTAGCCTTATTAAAGGACAAGAGACCCAGTACTTC.

This clonotype was counted ten times or more. This sequence joins TRBV12-3 or TRBV12-4 and TRBJ1-5; tentative D call: TRBD1 (6 bases). Trimming pared 6 bases from V and 2 bases from J, leaving 14 bases between. The CDR3 runs to 15 residues. This CDR3 reads CASSRTGMGNQPQHF. The CDR3 region has the DNA TGTGCCAGCAGCCGAACAGGGATGGGCAATCAGCCCCAGCATTTT.